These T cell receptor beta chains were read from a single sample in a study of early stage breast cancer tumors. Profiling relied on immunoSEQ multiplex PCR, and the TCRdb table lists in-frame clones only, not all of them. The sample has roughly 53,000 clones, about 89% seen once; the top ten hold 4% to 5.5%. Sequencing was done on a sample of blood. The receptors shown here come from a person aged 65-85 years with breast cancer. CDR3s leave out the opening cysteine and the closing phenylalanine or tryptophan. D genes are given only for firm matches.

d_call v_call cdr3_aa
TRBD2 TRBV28 ASSLFQGRSSGRADEQF
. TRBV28 ASSPHRWNTEAF
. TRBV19 ASSGGRGWETQY
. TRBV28 ASSLTRGYQPQH
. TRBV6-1 ASSPTWGETPLH
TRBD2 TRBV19 ASSILAGGRETQY
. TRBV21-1 ASSKDEGANGYT
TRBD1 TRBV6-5 ASSYNYRTGRRSYT
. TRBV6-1 ASIQGWADTQY
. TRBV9 ASSVAGQRYSPLH
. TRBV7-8 ASSRAPSYTDTQY
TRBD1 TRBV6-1 ASSERTGGNQPQH
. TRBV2 ASNPTDSTKSPLH
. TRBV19 ASSPLANTGELF
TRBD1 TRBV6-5 ASSYGATGAGEQY
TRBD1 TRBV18 ASSPSGVGQGLSPLH
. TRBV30 AWSAGARVLEAF
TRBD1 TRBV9 ASSVEVQGANYGYT
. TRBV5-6 ASSFAGFPDGYT
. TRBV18 ATQTGSDTEAF
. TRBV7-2 ASSPGRVNYGYT
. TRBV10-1 AMMRVNYGYT
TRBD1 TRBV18 ASSPLDRGQGEQF
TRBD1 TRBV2 AGSTGYQAF
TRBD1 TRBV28 ASSSPWGDRGQGYT
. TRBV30 AWIAGNNSPLH
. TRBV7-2 ASSLSQGREGYT
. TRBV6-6 ASTGRVDYGYT